This is a list of T cell receptor beta chains from one sample in a study of T cell responses to AZD1222 COVID-19 vaccine. TCRdb's table, derived via immunoSEQ multiplex PCR, lists solely in-frame clones and lacks some. The sample carries some 94,000 clones, approximately 89% recorded once. The sequences come from peripheral blood, collected 28 days after the second AZD1222 dose. Source of these receptors: an adult who received the AZD1222 COVID-19 vaccine. Each CDR3 is given with its conserved first and last residue. The D gene is left open where the match is weak. The size entry is marked missing in some rows and otherwise reads once, few, many or a size class.

v_gene	abundance	j_gene	d_gene	CDR3aa	CDR3nt
TRBV3-1/TRBV3-2	few	TRBJ1-4	NA	CASSQKQGGEKLFF	TGTGCCAGCAGTCAGAAACAGGGAGGTGAAAAACTGTTTTTT
TRBV6-5	NA	TRBJ1-2	NA	CASSYSGVINYGYTF	TGTGCCAGCAGTTACTCGGGGGTTATTAACTATGGCTACACCTTC
TRBV13	few	TRBJ2-3	TRBD1	CASSLGLRDSSYF	TGTGCCAGCAGCTTAGGCCTTCGGGACAGTTCCTATTTT
TRBV7-3	NA	TRBJ2-1	TRBD2	CASSSGLAGDNEQFF	TGTGCCAGCAGCTCCGGACTAGCGGGGGACAATGAGCAGTTCTTC
TRBV5-1	once	TRBJ2-1	TRBD2	CASSPGTSGVTEQFF	TGCGCCAGCAGCCCCGGGACTAGCGGGGTGACTGAGCAGTTCTTC
TRBV19	NA	TRBJ2-3	NA	CASSIRDGMGTDTQYF	TGTGCCAGTAGTATTAGAGACGGTATGGGAACAGATACGCAGTATTTT
TRBV5-6	NA	TRBJ1-1	TRBD1	CASSLWTGRNTEAFF	TGTGCCAGCAGCTTGTGGACAGGACGGAACACTGAAGCTTTCTTT
TRBV6-5	once	TRBJ2-7	NA	CASSYSGGPYEQYF	TGTGCCAGCAGTTACTCTGGGGGACCCTACGAGCAGTACTTC
TRBV19	NA	TRBJ1-1	TRBD1	CASSILGQGQTEAFF	TGTGCCAGTAGTATTTTAGGACAGGGCCAAACTGAAGCTTTCTTT
TRBV5-6	NA	TRBJ2-5	NA	CASSLVGETQYF	TGTGCCAGCAGCTTGGTCGGAGAGACCCAGTACTTC
TRBV24-1	once	TRBJ2-7	NA	CATSDLPYGRQYF	TGTGCCACCAGTGATTTGCCATACGGGCGGCAGTACTTC
TRBV7-2	NA	TRBJ1-2	NA	CASSLEVGGYTF	TGTGCCAGCAGCTTAGAGGTTGGCGGCTACACCTTC
TRBV12-3/TRBV12-4	NA	TRBJ1-1	NA	CASRARNTEAFF	TGTGCCAGCAGGGCTAGGAACACTGAAGCTTTCTTT
TRBV3-1/TRBV3-2	once	TRBJ2-3	NA	CASSLDFTRDMGSDTQYF	TGTGCCAGCAGCCTTGATTTTACGCGGGACATGGGGTCAGATACGCAGTATTTT
TRBV19	once	TRBJ2-7	NA	CASRLNSLSYEQYF	TGTGCCAGTAGATTGAACAGCCTATCCTACGAGCAGTACTTC